One TCR beta chain is described in this entry. This specimen belongs to a study of blood T cells in healthy people across ages. With a J-beta primer mix and a sample-barcoded 5' primer, a second PCR ran roughly 6 to 11 cycles. TCRdb fed the 5' RACE reads into MiXCR, producing one record per CDR3 protein. The sample shows some 890,000 distinct CDR3 sequences, about 29% of them seen only once. Trimming removed 3 bases from V and 1 base from J, with 13 bases in between. Looked up from germline, CDR1 is MDHEN and CDR2 is SYDVKM. The CDR3 contains 16 residues. These same records also appear under a second study, on T cells of mothers and their children.

The genes are TRBV28 and TRBJ1-5, with a tentative D call TRBD1 (5 bases). What was sequenced was blood. The clonotype was recovered from a woman aged 40-49 years in good health. This CDR3 reads CASSLDVQGSNQPQHF. The CDR3 bases are TGTGCCAGCAGTTTGGATGTGCAGGGAAGCAATCAGCCCCAGCATTTT.